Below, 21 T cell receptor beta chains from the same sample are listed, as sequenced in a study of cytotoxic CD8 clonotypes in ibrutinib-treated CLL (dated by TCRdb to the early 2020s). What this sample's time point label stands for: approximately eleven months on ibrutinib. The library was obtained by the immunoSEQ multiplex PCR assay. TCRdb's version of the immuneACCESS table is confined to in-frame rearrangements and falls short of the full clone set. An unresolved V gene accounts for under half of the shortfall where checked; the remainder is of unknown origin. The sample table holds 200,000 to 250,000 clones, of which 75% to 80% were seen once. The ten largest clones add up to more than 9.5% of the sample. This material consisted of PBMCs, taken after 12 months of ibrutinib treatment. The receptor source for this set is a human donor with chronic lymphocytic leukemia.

The CDR3 region is CASSLYIQETQYF. The CDR3 DNA reads as TGCGCCAGCAGCTTATACATCCAAGAGACCCAGTACTTC. This sequence joins TRBV5-1 and TRBJ2-5; D is unclear. The CDR3 runs 13 residues. In germline, CDR1 is SGHRS, CDR2 YFSETQ. V lost 2 bases and J lost 1, with 6 bases in between.

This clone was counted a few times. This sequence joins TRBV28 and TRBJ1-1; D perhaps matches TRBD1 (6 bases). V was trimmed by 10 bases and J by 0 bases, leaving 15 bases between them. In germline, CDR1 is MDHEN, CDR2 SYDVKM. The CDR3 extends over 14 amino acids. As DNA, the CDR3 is TGTGCCACCTCCCCAGGGGACATGAACACTGAAGCTTTCTTT. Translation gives CATSPGDMNTEAFF.

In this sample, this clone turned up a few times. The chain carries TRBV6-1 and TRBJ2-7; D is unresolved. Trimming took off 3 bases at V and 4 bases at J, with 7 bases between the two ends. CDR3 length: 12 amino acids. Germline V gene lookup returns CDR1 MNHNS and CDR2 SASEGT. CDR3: CASSELTYEQYF. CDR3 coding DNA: TGTGCCAGCAGTGAGCTCACTTACGAGCAGTACTTC.

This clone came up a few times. DNA for the CDR3: TGTGCCAGCAGCTCCCGGGACAGACCGAACACCGGGGAGCTGTTTTTT. It specifies CASSSRDRPNTGELFF. The V and J genes are TRBV11-3 and TRBJ2-2; 7 bases are shared with TRBD1. Trimming took 4 bases from V and 0 from J; bases not matched to a gene: 5. Germline lookup yields CDR1 SGHNT and CDR2 YENEEA. The CDR3 is 16 amino acids.

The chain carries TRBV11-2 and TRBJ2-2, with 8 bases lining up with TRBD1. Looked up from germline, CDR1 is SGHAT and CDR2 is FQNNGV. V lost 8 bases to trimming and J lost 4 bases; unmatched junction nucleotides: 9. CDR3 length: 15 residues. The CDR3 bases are TGTGCCAGCCGGACAGGGTCTTTCTCCACCGGGGAGCTGTTTTTT. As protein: CASRTGSFSTGELFF.

The CDR3, as DNA: TGTGCCAGCAGTCGTACTAGCGGGAACACCGGGGAGCTGTTTTTT. The encoded protein is CASSRTSGNTGELFF. V and J are TRBV2 and TRBJ2-2, with 8 bases fitting TRBD2. The V gene end was trimmed by 5 bases and the J gene end by 1 base; junction bases not matched to a gene: 3. CDR1 SNHLY and CDR2 FYNNEI come from the germline V gene. The CDR3 runs to 15 residues.

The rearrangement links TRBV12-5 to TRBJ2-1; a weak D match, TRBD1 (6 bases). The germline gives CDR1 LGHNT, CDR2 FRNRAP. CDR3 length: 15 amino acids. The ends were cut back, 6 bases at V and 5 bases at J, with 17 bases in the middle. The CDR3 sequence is CASGTSGESNNEQFF. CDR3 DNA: TGTGCTAGTGGAACATCAGGGGAATCAAACAATGAGCAGTTCTTC.

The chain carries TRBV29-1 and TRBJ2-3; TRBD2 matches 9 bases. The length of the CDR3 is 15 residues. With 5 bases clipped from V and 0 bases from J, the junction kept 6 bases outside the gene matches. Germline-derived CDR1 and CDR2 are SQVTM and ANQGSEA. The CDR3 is CSVWGLAVSTDTQYF. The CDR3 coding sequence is TGCAGCGTTTGGGGACTAGCAGTTAGCACAGATACGCAGTATTTT.

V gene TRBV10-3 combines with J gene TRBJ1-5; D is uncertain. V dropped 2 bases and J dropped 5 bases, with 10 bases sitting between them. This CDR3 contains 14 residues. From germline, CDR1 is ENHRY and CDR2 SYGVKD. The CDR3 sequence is CAISEQQMHQPQHF. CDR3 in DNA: TGTGCCATCAGTGAGCAACAGATGCATCAGCCCCAGCATTTT.

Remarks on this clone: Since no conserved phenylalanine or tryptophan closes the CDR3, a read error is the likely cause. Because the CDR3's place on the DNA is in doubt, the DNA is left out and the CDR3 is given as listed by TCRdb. The CDR3 loop is CASSFPGQGLFHL. This rearrangement joins TRBV28 to TRBJ2-7; TRBD1 is the table's D call and was not checked against the DNA. The CDR3 comprises 13 residues, both ends counted. The V gene's germline CDR1 is MDHEN and CDR2 SYDVKM.

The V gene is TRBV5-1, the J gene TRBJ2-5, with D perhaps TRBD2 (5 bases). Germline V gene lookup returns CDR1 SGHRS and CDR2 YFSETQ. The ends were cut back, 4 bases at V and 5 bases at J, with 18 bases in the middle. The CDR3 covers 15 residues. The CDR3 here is CASSQFLGVGETQYF. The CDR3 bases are TGCGCCAGCAGCCAATTCCTCGGGGTAGGTGAGACCCAGTACTTC.

CDR3 loop: CASSLEGGATLYNEQFF. CDR3 sequence (DNA): TGTGCCAGCAGCTTAGAGGGTGGGGCTACCCTCTACAATGAGCAGTTCTTC. This chain links TRBV7-3 with TRBJ2-1; either TRBD1 or TRBD2 may supply D (5 bases each). Germline CDR1 SGHTA, CDR2 FQGTGA. There are 17 residues in the CDR3. Trimming left V 2 bases short and J 3 bases short, with 17 bases between.

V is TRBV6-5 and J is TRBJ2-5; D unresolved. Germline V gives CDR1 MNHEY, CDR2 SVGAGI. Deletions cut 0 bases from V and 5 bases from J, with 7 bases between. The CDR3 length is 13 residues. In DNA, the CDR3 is TGTGCCAGCAGTTACTCGTTGATGGAGACCCAGTACTTC. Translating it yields CASSYSLMETQYF.

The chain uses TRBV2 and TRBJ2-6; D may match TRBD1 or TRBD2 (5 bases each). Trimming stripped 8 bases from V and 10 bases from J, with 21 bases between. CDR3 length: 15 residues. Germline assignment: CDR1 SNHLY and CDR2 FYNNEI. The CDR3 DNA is TGTGCCAGCGCCCCACCGGGGCGGCGAGGGAACGTCCTGACTTTC. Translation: CASAPPGRRGNVLTF.

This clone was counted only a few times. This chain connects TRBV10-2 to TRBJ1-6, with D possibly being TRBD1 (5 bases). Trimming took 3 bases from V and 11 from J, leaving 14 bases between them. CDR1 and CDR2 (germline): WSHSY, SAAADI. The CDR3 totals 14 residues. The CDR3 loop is CASSDRTTGAPLHF. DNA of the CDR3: TGCGCCAGCAGTGATCGGACAACCGGGGCACCCCTCCACTTT.

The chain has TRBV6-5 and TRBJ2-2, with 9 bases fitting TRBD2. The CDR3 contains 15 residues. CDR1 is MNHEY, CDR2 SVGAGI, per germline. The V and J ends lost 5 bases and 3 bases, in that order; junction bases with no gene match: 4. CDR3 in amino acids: CASSQVAGDTGELFF. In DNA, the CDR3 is TGTGCCAGCAGTCAAGTAGCGGGGGACACCGGGGAGCTGTTTTTT.

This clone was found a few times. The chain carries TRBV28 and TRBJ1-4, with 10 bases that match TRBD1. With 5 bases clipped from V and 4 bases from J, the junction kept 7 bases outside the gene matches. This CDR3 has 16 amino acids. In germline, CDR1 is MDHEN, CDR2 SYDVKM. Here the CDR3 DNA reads TGTGCCAGCAGTATTGGGACAGGGGCTTTTAATGAAAAACTGTTTTTT. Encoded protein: CASSIGTGAFNEKLFF.

This chain's CDR3 is CASSDRDRGREEQFF. The DNA for the CDR3 is TGCGCCAGCAGCGACCGGGACAGGGGGCGGGAGGAGCAGTTCTTC. The chain combines TRBV5-1 with TRBJ2-1, with 12 bases lining up with TRBD1. V was clipped by 4 bases and J by 10 bases; unmatched bases: 9. This CDR3 is 15 amino acids long. CDR1 and CDR2 (germline): SGHRS, YFSETQ.

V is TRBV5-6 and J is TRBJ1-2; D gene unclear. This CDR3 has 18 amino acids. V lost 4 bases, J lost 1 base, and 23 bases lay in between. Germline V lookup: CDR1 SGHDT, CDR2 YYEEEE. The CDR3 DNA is TGTGCCAGCAGCCCTATTGGGTTTGAGTTAGGAGATAACTATGGCTACACCTTC. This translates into CASSPIGFELGDNYGYTF. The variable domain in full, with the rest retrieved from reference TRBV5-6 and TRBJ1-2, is DAGVTQSPTHLIKTRGQQVTLRCSPKSGHDTVSWYQQALGQGPQFIFQYYEEEERQRGNFPDRFSGHQFPNYSSELNVNALLLGDSALYLCASSPIGFELGDNYGYTFGSGTRLTVV.

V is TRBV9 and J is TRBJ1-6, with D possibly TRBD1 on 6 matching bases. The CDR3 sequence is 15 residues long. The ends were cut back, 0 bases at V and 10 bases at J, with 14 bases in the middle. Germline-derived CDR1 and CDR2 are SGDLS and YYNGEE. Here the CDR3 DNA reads TGTGCCAGCAGCGTAGGGGAACAGGGAGGATCACCCCTCCACTTT. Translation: CASSVGEQGGSPLHF.

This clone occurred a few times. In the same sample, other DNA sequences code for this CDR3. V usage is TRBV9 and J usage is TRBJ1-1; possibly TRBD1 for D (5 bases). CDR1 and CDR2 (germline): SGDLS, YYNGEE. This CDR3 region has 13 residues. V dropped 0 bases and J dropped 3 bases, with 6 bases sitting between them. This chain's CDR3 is CASSVGGDTEAFF. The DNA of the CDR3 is TGTGCCAGCAGCGTAGGAGGGGACACTGAAGCTTTCTTT.